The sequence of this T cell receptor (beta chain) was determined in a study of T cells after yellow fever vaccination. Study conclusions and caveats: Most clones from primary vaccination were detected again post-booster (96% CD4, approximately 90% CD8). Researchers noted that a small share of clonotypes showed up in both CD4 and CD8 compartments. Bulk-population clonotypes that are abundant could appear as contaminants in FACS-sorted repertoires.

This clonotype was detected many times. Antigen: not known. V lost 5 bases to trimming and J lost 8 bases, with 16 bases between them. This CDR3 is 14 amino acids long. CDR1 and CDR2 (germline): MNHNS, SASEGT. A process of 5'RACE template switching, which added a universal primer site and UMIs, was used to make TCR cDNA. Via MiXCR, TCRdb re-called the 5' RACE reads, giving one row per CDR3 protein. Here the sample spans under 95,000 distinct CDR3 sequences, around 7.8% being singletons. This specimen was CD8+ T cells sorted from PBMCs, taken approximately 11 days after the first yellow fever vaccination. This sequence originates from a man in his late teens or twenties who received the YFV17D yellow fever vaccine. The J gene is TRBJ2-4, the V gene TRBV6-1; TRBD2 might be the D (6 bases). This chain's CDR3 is CASSPVSGRDIQYF. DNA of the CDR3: TGTGCCAGCAGTCCCGTTTCCGGGAGAGACATTCAGTACTTC.